This TCR beta chain was found in a study of T cells after yellow fever vaccination. Whole-study context: The SMART-Seq v4 Ultra Low Input method served to prepare the low-cell-number fractions.

This clonotype was recorded at least ten times. The target antigen is unknown. Findings and limits, study-wide: Subsequent to the booster, the majority of primary-vaccination clones reappeared (96% CD4, approximately 90% CD8). Clonotype sharing between CD4 and CD8 compartments was small. Contaminating bulk clonotypes could be abundant in FACS-sorted repertoires.

TCRdb redid the calling of the 5' RACE reads with MiXCR, one entry per CDR3 protein. In the table there are 100,000 to 150,000 distinct CDR3 sequences, under 8.5% of which are singletons. CDR3 length equals 17 residues. Trimming removed 3 bases from V and 6 bases from J; junction bases left unmatched: 10. Sequencing used CD4+ T cells sorted from PBMCs, obtained 10 days after the first yellow fever vaccination. This TCR derives from a man between 18 and 29 years old who received the YFV17D yellow fever vaccine. This chain links TRBV12-3 or TRBV12-4 with TRBJ2-1; 11 bases match TRBD1. Written as DNA, the CDR3 is TGTGCCAGCAGTTTTTTTGGAACCGGGACAGGGGGCAATGAGCAGTTCTTC. Its translation: CASSFFGTGTGGNEQFF.